This is a list of T cell receptor beta chains from one sample in a study of radiation and T cells in renal cell carcinoma. Clones were read by immunoSEQ multiplex PCR, and TCRdb kept only the in-frame ones, dropping some. The data hold about 83,000 clones, with 70% to 90% observed a single time. Material: blood, obtained from a patient whose treatment included radiotherapy and nephrectomy. The receptors originated from a woman aged 55-70 years with renal cell carcinoma. Each CDR3 is given with its conserved first and last residue. The D gene is left open where the match is weak. Part of the rows lack a size; the others show once, few, many or a class for expanded clones.

V	J	size	D	DNA	CDR3
TRBV10-3	TRBJ2-1	NA	TRBD2	TGTGCCATCAGTGAGTCGAGAGGGCTAGCGGGGGGCTACAATGAGCAGTTCTTC	CAISESRGLAGGYNEQFF
TRBV28	TRBJ2-7	NA	NA	TGTGCCAGCACGCCAGCAGCTGGCTCCTACGAGCAGTACTTC	CASTPAAGSYEQYF
TRBV5-1	TRBJ2-3	NA	TRBD2	TGCGCCAGCAGCTTGGGTTCGTCTAGCGGGGGAACCAGGGATACGCAGTATTTT	CASSLGSSSGGTRDTQYF
TRBV6-5	TRBJ1-2	NA	TRBD1	TGTGCCGCCCGGGCCCGAGGGGGCGCGTTCGGCTACACCTTC	CAARARGGAFGYTF
TRBV7-9	TRBJ2-7	NA	NA	TGTGCCAGCAGCTTAGATTGGGGAAGAGTCCACGAGCAGTACTTC	CASSLDWGRVHEQYF
TRBV6-1	TRBJ1-2	NA	NA	TGTGCCAGCAGGGACAGCTATGGCTACACCTTC	CASRDSYGYTF
TRBV7-9	TRBJ1-4	few	NA	TGTGCCAGCAGCTTAGTGGGGACTAATGAAAAACTGTTTTTT	CASSLVGTNEKLFF
TRBV5-6	TRBJ2-7	once	NA	TGTGCCAGCAGCTTAGGGACCTTTGTCTCCTACGAGCAGTACTTC	CASSLGTFVSYEQYF
TRBV29-1	TRBJ2-7	once	NA	TGCAGCTTCAGCTCGGACGGTGGGGGGGAGCAGTACTTC	CSFSSDGGGEQYF
TRBV29-1	TRBJ2-7	once	NA	TGCAGCGTTTCACAGGGCTTTGAAACCTACGAGCAGTACTTC	CSVSQGFETYEQYF
TRBV6-1	TRBJ1-5	once	NA	TGTGCCAGCAGTACCCGGGGCACCCGACCCCAGCATTTT	CASSTRGTRPQHF
TRBV6-5	TRBJ2-2	once	TRBD1	TGTGCCAGCAGTTCCGACAGGGGCAACACCGGGGAGCTGTTTTTT	CASSSDRGNTGELFF
TRBV7-3	TRBJ1-2	NA	TRBD1	TGTGCCAGCAGCACCGACAGGGGCGGGTATGGCTACACCTTC	CASSTDRGGYGYTF
TRBV11-2	TRBJ1-1	few	NA	TGTGCCAGCAGCTTAGGGTTCCAGGGCACTGAAGCTTTCTTT	CASSLGFQGTEAFF
TRBV30	TRBJ1-5	few	NA	TGTGCCTGGAGTGGTATTCTCAATCAGCCCCAGCATTTT	CAWSGILNQPQHF
TRBV27	TRBJ2-1	NA	TRBD2	TGTGCCAGCAGTATCGGCGCTAGCGGGAGGGGGTTTAGCTCCTACAATGAGCAGTTCTTC	CASSIGASGRGFSSYNEQFF
TRBV27	TRBJ2-5	few	NA	TGTGCCAGCAGTTTAAACCGGAAGGGACACCAAGAGACCCAGTACTTC	CASSLNRKGHQETQYF
TRBV7-2	TRBJ1-3	NA	NA	TGTGCCAGCAGCTGGGCCGGAAGCTCTGGAAACACCATATATTTT	CASSWAGSSGNTIYF
TRBV18	TRBJ2-3	NA	NA	TGTGCCAGCTCACCACCGATCTTGTCAGAGAACACAGATACGCAGTATTTT	CASSPPILSENTDTQYF
TRBV15	TRBJ2-7	NA	TRBD1	TGTGCCACCAGCAGAGATCGACAGGGAAGCCTCTACGAGCAGTACTTC	CATSRDRQGSLYEQYF
TRBV10-1	TRBJ2-5	once	NA	TGCGCCAGCAGCCGGGGGGCCCAAGAGACCCAGTACTTC	CASSRGAQETQYF
TRBV4-1	TRBJ2-3	NA	TRBD2	TGCGCCAGCAGCCCTGGGACTAGCGGGTATGCACCTGGAGATACGCAGTATTTT	CASSPGTSGYAPGDTQYF
TRBV9	TRBJ1-3	once	NA	TGTGCCAGCAGCACGAGCCCCCAAGAGGGAAACACCATATATTTT	CASSTSPQEGNTIYF
TRBV6-4	TRBJ1-1	NA	NA	TGTGCCAGCAGTCCAAGATTTGATGGGGCTCCGAACACTGAAGCTTTCTTT	CASSPRFDGAPNTEAFF
TRBV21-1	TRBJ2-4	NA	NA	TGTGCCAGCAGCAATGCCTCGAGGGCATTCATTTCCAAAAACATTCAGTACTTC	CASSNASRAFISKNIQYF
TRBV27	TRBJ1-5	NA	NA	TGTGCCAGCACCCCAGGGACGGGCAATCAGCCCCAGCATTTT	CASTPGTGNQPQHF
TRBV19	TRBJ1-6	NA	NA	TGTGCCAGTAGCAGCTCCTATAATTCACCCCTCCACTTT	CASSSSYNSPLHF
TRBV7-9	TRBJ2-7	NA	TRBD1	TGTGCCAGCAGCTCTACAGGGGGCCGGTACGAGCAGTACTTC	CASSSTGGRYEQYF
TRBV6-5	TRBJ2-3	NA	TRBD1	TGTGCCAGCAGTTCCGGGACAGGGCTAGTTACGCAGTATTTT	CASSSGTGLVTQYF
TRBV7-9	TRBJ2-6	NA	TRBD1	TGTGCCAGCAGCACAGGGGCGGGGGCCAACGTCCTGACTTTC	CASSTGAGANVLTF
TRBV6-5	TRBJ1-5	few	NA	TGTGCCAGCAGTTACTCGGCGGGGCAGCCCCAGCATTTT	CASSYSAGQPQHF
TRBV29-1	TRBJ1-1	NA	TRBD1	TGCAGCGTTGCCGCCGGGACAGGGAACACTGAAGCTTTCTTT	CSVAAGTGNTEAFF
TRBV30	TRBJ2-7	NA	TRBD2	TGTGCCTGGGGCGGCGGGAGTTCCTACGAGCAGTACTTC	CAWGGGSSYEQYF
TRBV28	TRBJ2-2	NA	NA	TGTGCCAGCATCACGGCAACCGGGGAGCTGTTTTTT	CASITATGELFF
TRBV7-9	TRBJ2-5	NA	TRBD2	TGTGCCAGCAGCTTATACGGTAGCGGGAGGGAAGAGACCCAGTACTTC	CASSLYGSGREETQYF
TRBV6-1	TRBJ2-3	NA	TRBD2	TGTGCCAGCAGTGAAGCGTGGGCTAGCGGGGCCCACGGGGATACGCAGTATTTT	CASSEAWASGAHGDTQYF
TRBV5-4	TRBJ2-6	NA	NA	TGTGCCAGCAGCATATATTGGGCTTCCGGGGCCAACGTCCTGACTTTC	CASSIYWASGANVLTF
TRBV28	TRBJ1-4	once	NA	TGTGCCAGCACCTCAGCGTTAACTAATGAAAAACTGTTTTTT	CASTSALTNEKLFF
TRBV19	TRBJ2-2	few	NA	TGTGCCAGTAGTATAGCGTACACCGGGGAGCTGTTTTTT	CASSIAYTGELFF
TRBV10-3	TRBJ1-1	NA	NA	TGTGCCATCAGCACAGAGAACACTGAAGCTTTCTTT	CAISTENTEAFF
TRBV11-2	TRBJ2-7	once	NA	TGTGCCAGCAGCCTACGCAACGAGCAGTACTTC	CASSLRNEQYF
TRBV6-1	TRBJ1-6	NA	NA	TGTGCCAGCAGTGAAATGGAAAGGAATTCACCCCTCCACTTT	CASSEMERNSPLHF
TRBV19	TRBJ2-7	NA	TRBD1	TGTGCCAGTAGTCGCGACAGGGGGCGGTCCTACGAGCAGTACTTC	CASSRDRGRSYEQYF
TRBV6-5	TRBJ1-3	NA	NA	TGTGCCAGCAGTTCAGACAGTAACTCTGGAAACACCATATATTTT	CASSSDSNSGNTIYF
TRBV9	TRBJ2-3	NA	TRBD2	TGTGCCAGCAGCGTAGAAGGCACTAGCGGGGGGAAAGGAGATACGCAGTATTTT	CASSVEGTSGGKGDTQYF
TRBV19	TRBJ1-1	many	NA	TGTGCCAGTACCACCCTGGGCCCGATCACTGAAGCTTTCTTT	CASTTLGPITEAFF
TRBV2	TRBJ2-7	once	NA	TGTGCCAGCAGTGATAGAGGGATGGCAAGCTTTTACGAGCAGTACTTC	CASSDRGMASFYEQYF
TRBV19	TRBJ1-5	medium-sized	TRBD1	TGTGCCAGTAGCCCCGGGACAGGTTCGCCCCAGCATTTT	CASSPGTGSPQHF
TRBV27	TRBJ1-3	few	NA	TGTGCCAGCAGCCCAGGGGTCTCTGGAAACACCATATATTTT	CASSPGVSGNTIYF